The 13 T cell receptor beta chains presented below share a single source sample, sequenced in a study of shared clonotypes between healthy human individuals. The table came from immunoSEQ multiplex PCR; TCRdb's copy has only in-frame clones and leaves some out. The sample holds some 1,400,000 clones, about 96% seen once. The specimen was naive CD4+ T cells sorted from blood. The subset is: CD45RA+ positively selected. Every receptor here comes from a man aged 25 to 40 in good health.

The chain joins TRBV28 to TRBJ1-5, with D possibly TRBD1 on 5 matching bases. The CDR3 contains 17 residues. V was trimmed by 3 bases and J by 0 bases, leaving 15 bases between them. Germline CDR1 and CDR2: MDHEN and SYDVKM. CDR3 sequence: CASSFPDSIVSNQPQHF. The CDR3 DNA sequence: TGTGCCAGCAGTTTCCCCGACAGTATCGTTAGCAATCAGCCCCAGCATTTT.

The chain combines TRBV7-2 with TRBJ2-4, with D maybe TRBD1 (5 bases). This CDR3 is built from 15 residues. V lost 5 bases and J 0 bases, leaving 11 bases between the germline ends. Germline values: CDR1 SGHTA, CDR2 FQGNSA. The CDR3 loop reads CASSPTRVAKNIQYF. The CDR3 coding sequence is TGTGCCAGCAGCCCGACCAGGGTAGCCAAAAACATTCAGTACTTC.

V is TRBV10-3 and J is TRBJ2-5; TRBD1 aligns across 7 bases. With 5 bases clipped from V and 2 bases from J, the junction kept 5 bases outside the gene matches. Looked up from germline, CDR1 is ENHRY and CDR2 is SYGVKD. The CDR3 is 14 residues long. CDR3 bases: TGTGCCATCAGTCCGCCGGGACAGCAAGAGACCCAGTACTTC. This codes for CAISPPGQQETQYF.

The chain links TRBV7-3 to TRBJ2-2; D perhaps matches TRBD2 (5 bases). V dropped 5 bases and J dropped 10 bases, with 20 bases sitting between them. The CDR3 is made up of 15 amino acids. Germline V gene sequence: CDR1 SGHTA, CDR2 FQGTGA. CDR3 sequence reads: CASSLYVGLGEELFF. Written as DNA, the CDR3 is TGTGCCAGCAGCCTCTACGTCGGGTTGGGAGAGGAGCTGTTTTTT. The full variable domain, with the rest looked up from reference TRBV7-3 and TRBJ2-2, is GAGVSQTPSNKVTEKGKYVELRCDPISGHTALYWYRQSLGQGPEFLIYFQGTGAADDSGLPNDRFFAVRPEGSVSTLKIQRTERGDSAVYLCASSLYVGLGEELFFGEGSRLTVL.

The chain employs TRBV7-6 and TRBJ2-3; TRBD2 matches at 7 bases. Losses at the gene ends were 1 base for V and 0 bases for J; bases not matched to a gene: 13. Germline CDR1 SGHVS, CDR2 FNYEAQ. The CDR3 totals 19 residues. CDR3 in DNA: TGTGCCAGCAGCTTAGGCAGGATGCGGGGGACCTCTAGCACAGATACGCAGTATTTT. Translated: CASSLGRMRGTSSTDTQYF.

J is TRBJ2-3 and V is TRBV11-3, with D perhaps matching TRBD1 (5 bases). The CDR3 spans 14 residues. Trimming took 1 base from V and 4 from J, leaving 9 bases between them. Germline-derived CDR1 and CDR2 are SGHNT and YENEEA. The CDR3 loop reads CASSLGGSPDTQYF. The DNA for the CDR3 is TGTGCCAGCAGCTTAGGGGGCTCGCCAGATACGCAGTATTTT.

The chain links TRBV29-1 to TRBJ1-3; D uncertain. Trimming stripped 3 bases from V and 4 bases from J, with 13 bases between. The germline CDR1 and CDR2 sequences are SQVTM and ANQGSEA. The CDR3 covers 14 residues. Here the CDR3 reads CSVDEGQAGNTIYF. CDR3 DNA sequence: TGCAGCGTTGATGAGGGTCAGGCGGGAAACACCATATATTTT.

The chain joins TRBV7-9 to TRBJ2-5; perhaps TRBD2 as D (6 bases). Germline CDR1 SEHNR, CDR2 FQNEAQ (reference sequence). This CDR3 region has 13 residues. The V end was cut by 8 bases, the J end by 4 bases, with 14 bases between. The CDR3 is CASAYVGGETQYF. The CDR3 region has the DNA TGTGCCAGCGCATACGTGGGGGGAGAGACCCAGTACTTC.

The chain employs TRBV29-1 and TRBJ2-1; the D is unclear. This CDR3 is built from 12 residues. Germline CDR1 SQVTM, CDR2 ANQGSEA. V lost 7 bases to trimming and J lost 2 bases, with 9 bases between them. CDR3 DNA sequence: TGCAGCGCCGAGACACCCTACAATGAGCAGTTCTTC. Translation gives CSAETPYNEQFF.

This CDR3 is CASSLRRLGETQYF. For the CDR3, the DNA is TGTGCCAGCAGTTTACGACGGTTGGGGGAGACCCAGTACTTC. The rearrangement joins TRBV28 to TRBJ2-5, with D unresolved. CDR3 length equals 14 residues. Trimming pared 2 bases from V and 5 bases from J, leaving 12 bases between. Germline V gives CDR1 MDHEN, CDR2 SYDVKM.

The CDR3 here is CASSSTGGTSGKVQFF. The DNA of the CDR3 is TGTGCCAGCAGCTCAACAGGGGGGACTAGCGGGAAAGTGCAGTTCTTC. The chain recombines TRBV5-6 with TRBJ2-1; 13 bases are a match to TRBD2. J was trimmed by 12 bases and V by 3 bases; bases with no gene match: 12. Germline values: CDR1 SGHDT, CDR2 YYEEEE. There are 16 residues in the CDR3.

The chain has TRBV6-5 and TRBJ1-1; 8 bases fit TRBD1. Germline V gene lookup returns CDR1 MNHEY and CDR2 SVGAGI. The CDR3 has 15 amino acids. Trimming took 6 bases from V and 4 from J; bases not matched to a gene: 10. The CDR3 is CASRSTGAGSTEAFF. The CDR3, as DNA: TGTGCCAGCAGGTCGACAGGGGCCGGGAGCACTGAAGCTTTCTTT.

This clone was counted once. The chain employs TRBV30 and TRBJ1-1; weak D call: TRBD1 (5 bases). CDR1 and CDR2 (germline): GTSNPN, SVGIG (reference sequence). Trimming took 3 bases from V and 0 from J, leaving 8 bases between them. This CDR3 has 13 residues. CDR3 nucleotide sequence: TGTGCCTGGAGGTTAGGGGTGAACACTGAAGCTTTCTTT. Protein: CAWRLGVNTEAFF.